This TCR beta chain is drawn from a study of blood T cell repertoires in COVID-19. About the research overall: PBMCs, B-cell-depleted T cells, or T cells were the source of the cDNA or gDNA that made up the material.

The CDR3 length is 15 residues. J was trimmed by 8 bases and V by 4 bases; bases with no gene match: 10. The germline V gene encodes CDR1 SGHTS and CDR2 YDEGEE. Repertoires were generated with immunoSEQ multiplex PCR, while TCRdb's copy carries only in-frame clones and drops some. The data contain fewer than 350,000 clones, around four fifths of them singletons. This sequence originates from a woman aged 45 to 65 with active or convalescent COVID-19. The V and J genes are TRBV5-8 and TRBJ2-1, with 9 bases lining up with TRBD2. What was sequenced was peripheral blood. DNA for the CDR3: TGTGCCAGCAGCCCGACTAGCGGACCACCTCATGAGCAGTTCTTC. Residues: CASSPTSGPPHEQFF.